Listed here are 21 T cell receptor beta chains from one sample, sequenced in a study of cytotoxic CD8 clonotypes in ibrutinib-treated CLL. Profiling relied on immunoSEQ multiplex PCR, and the TCRdb table lists in-frame clones only, not all of them. The sample holds 11,000 or so clones, about four fifths seen once. The sequences come from PBMCs, collected at disease progression, from a patient treated with ibrutinib. Source of these receptors: a human donor with chronic lymphocytic leukemia.

V is TRBV19 and J is TRBJ1-2; a possible D gene is TRBD1 (6 bases). Germline V gene data show CDR1 as LNHDA and CDR2 as SQIVND (reference sequence). The CDR3 sequence is 12 residues long. V was clipped by 5 bases and J by 5 bases, with 9 bases between them. CDR3 amino acids: CASSRQGYGYTF. The CDR3 coding sequence is TGTGCCAGTAGTCGGCAGGGGTATGGCTACACCTTC.

This clone was counted between two and nine times. This sequence joins TRBV6-1 and TRBJ1-3; no definite D call. The CDR3 totals 14 residues. Germline CDR1 reads MNHNS; CDR2 reads SASEGT. Trimming left V 1 base short and J 8 bases short, with 12 bases between. The CDR3 spells CASSEGPGGHTIYF. The CDR3 DNA is TGTGCCAGCAGTGAAGGTCCAGGCGGACACACCATATATTTT.

V usage is TRBV29-1 and J usage is TRBJ1-1; D gene unclear. The CDR3 length is 14 residues. Germline CDR1 reads SQVTM; CDR2 reads ANQGSEA. Between the trimmed V and J ends, which lost 7 bases and 4 bases, there was a span of 19 bases. CDR3 sequence reads: CSGSGRTGRTEAFF. The CDR3 DNA reads as TGCAGCGGCTCCGGACGGACCGGGCGCACTGAAGCTTTCTTT.

This clone was counted once. V is TRBV10-3 and J is TRBJ1-2; no definite D call. Germline V lookup: CDR1 ENHRY, CDR2 SYGVKD. The CDR3 is made up of 11 amino acids. V gave up 7 bases and J gave up 5 bases, with 8 bases separating them. The CDR3 nucleotides are TGTGCCATCAAGCGGGGTTATGGCTACACCTTC. Its protein product is CAIKRGYGYTF.

CDR3: CASTRGGQSSDTQYF. CDR3 sequence (DNA): TGTGCCAGCACCCGAGGAGGACAGTCATCAGATACGCAGTATTTT. This chain connects TRBV5-4 to TRBJ2-3; TRBD1 is a possible D gene (6 bases). This CDR3 region has 15 residues. Germline loops: CDR1 SGHNT, CDR2 YYREEE (reference sequence). V lost 6 bases to trimming and J lost 4 bases, with 18 bases between them.

This chain joins TRBV14 and TRBJ1-1; unclear D gene. Trimming shortened V by 0 bases and J by 7 bases, and 12 bases separated the two germline ends. Per the germline V gene, CDR1 is SGHDN and CDR2 is FVKESK. CDR3 length equals 14 residues. The CDR3 nucleotides are TGTGCCAGCAGCCAAGACAGGACGAGAAGTGAAGCTTTCTTT. It specifies CASSQDRTRSEAFF.

J is TRBJ2-2 and V is TRBV2, with D perhaps TRBD1 or TRBD2 (5 bases each). There are 16 residues in the CDR3. V was shortened by 5 bases and J by 5 bases, with 18 bases between the two germline ends. The germline V gene encodes CDR1 SNHLY and CDR2 FYNNEI. This chain's CDR3 is CASSSTWDGPTGELFF. Written as DNA, the CDR3 is TGTGCCAGCAGTTCCACGTGGGACGGGCCGACCGGGGAGCTGTTTTTT.

The chain is built from TRBV6-1 and TRBJ2-5; 9 positions match TRBD1. This CDR3 is built from 15 residues. Germline V gene lookup returns CDR1 MNHNS and CDR2 SASEGT. Unmatched junction bases numbered 10, after V lost 2 bases and J lost 9 bases. CDR3 loop: CASSELGQGVRAQYF. The CDR3 DNA reads as TGTGCCAGCAGTGAATTGGGACAGGGCGTGCGGGCCCAGTACTTC.

This chain uses TRBV5-1 with TRBJ2-7, with 8 bases that match TRBD1. Germline V gene lookup returns CDR1 SGHRS and CDR2 YFSETQ. V lost 4 bases, J lost 4 bases, and 1 base stayed unmatched. The CDR3 is 12 amino acids. The CDR3 bases are TGCGCCAGCAGCGGACAGGGTTACGAGCAGTACTTC. This sequence encodes CASSGQGYEQYF.

The chain combines TRBV9 with TRBJ2-1, with TRBD2 identical over 7 bases. The CDR3 consists of 14 residues. Trimming took 4 bases from V and 5 from J; bases not matched to a gene: 6. Germline CDR1 is SGDLS and CDR2 is YYNGEE. The CDR3 protein is CASSSRDYNNEQFF. Written as DNA, the CDR3 is TGTGCCAGCAGCTCCCGGGACTACAACAATGAGCAGTTCTTC.

This clone has more than one count but fewer than ten. This chain links TRBV28 with TRBJ2-7; no reliable D call. V lost 5 bases to trimming and J lost 1 base, with 12 bases between them. The CDR3 totals 14 residues. CDR1 is MDHEN, CDR2 SYDVKM, per germline. In DNA, the CDR3 is TGTGCCAGCAGTGCGTACAGCGAATCCTACGAGCAGTACTTC. This codes for CASSAYSESYEQYF.

The chain combines TRBV7-9 with TRBJ2-1, with TRBD2 identical over 8 bases. The CDR3 covers 14 residues. With 3 bases clipped from V and 6 bases from J, the junction kept 4 bases outside the gene matches. Germline lookup yields CDR1 SEHNR and CDR2 FQNEAQ (reference sequence). The CDR3 protein is CASSFGLAGNEQFF. In nucleotides, the CDR3 is TGTGCCAGCAGCTTTGGGCTAGCGGGCAATGAGCAGTTCTTC.

This chain links TRBV7-2 with TRBJ1-5; possibly TRBD1 for D (5 bases). This CDR3 has 14 residues. V was cut by 2 bases and J by 4 bases, with 9 bases left in between. Germline assignment: CDR1 SGHTA and CDR2 FQGNSA. CDR3 in amino acids: CASSLFGGNQPQHF. The CDR3 DNA sequence: TGTGCCAGCAGCTTATTTGGGGGAAATCAGCCCCAGCATTTT.

The chain carries TRBV28 and TRBJ2-2, with TRBD2 matching over 10 bases. Unmatched junction bases numbered 4, after V lost 3 bases and J lost 6 bases. In germline, CDR1 is MDHEN, CDR2 SYDVKM. The CDR3 extends over 15 amino acids. CDR3 nucleotide sequence: TGTGCCAGCAGTTTTGTAGCGGGAGGACCCGGGGAGCTGTTTTTT. Protein product: CASSFVAGGPGELFF.

The genes are TRBV30 and TRBJ1-2; D not certain. Deletions cut 0 bases from V and 7 bases from J, with 12 bases between. The CDR3 runs 13 residues. The germline CDR1 and CDR2 sequences are GTSNPN and SVGIG (reference sequence). The CDR3 DNA reads TGTGCCTGGAGTGTCCGGGCAGGTCTTGGCTACACCTTC. Translating gives CAWSVRAGLGYTF.

CDR3: CASSLDPAGPTEAFF. The CDR3 DNA sequence: TGTGCCAGCAGCTTAGATCCCGCGGGGCCCACTGAAGCTTTCTTT. The chain combines TRBV7-9 with TRBJ1-1, with TRBD1 as a possible D gene (5 bases). The CDR3 has 15 residues. V was shortened by 1 base and J by 4 bases, with 13 bases between the two germline ends. Per germline, CDR1 SEHNR and CDR2 FQNEAQ (reference sequence). The whole variable domain, remainder taken from reference TRBV7-9 and TRBJ1-1, is DTGVSQNPRHKITKRGQNVTFRCDPISEHNRLYWYRQTLGQGPEFLTYFQNEAQLEKSRLLSDRFSAERPKGSFSTLEIQRTEQGDSAMYLCASSLDPAGPTEAFFGQGTRLTVV.

A word on this clone: This sample includes further DNA sequences coding for the same CDR3. The chain couples TRBV28 to TRBJ2-3; unclear D gene. V was clipped by 5 bases and J by 0 bases, with 3 bases between them. The CDR3 has 12 amino acids. Germline V gene data show CDR1 as MDHEN and CDR2 as SYDVKM. In DNA form, the CDR3 reads TGTGCCAGCAGTCTCAGCACAGATACGCAGTATTTT. The encoded protein is CASSLSTDTQYF.

The genes are TRBV5-1 and TRBJ2-3; 8 bases agree with TRBD1. J gave up 1 base and V 3 bases, and 16 bases lay outside the gene matches. Germline values: CDR1 SGHRS, CDR2 YFSETQ. This CDR3 contains 19 residues. The CDR3 region has the DNA TGCGCCAGCAGCTCCAGGGGCAGGGGGCTCTCGAACGGCACAGATACGCAGTATTTT. As protein: CASSSRGRGLSNGTDTQYF. Using reference TRBV5-1 and TRBJ2-3 for the parts outside the CDR3, the full variable domain is KAGVTQTPRYLIKTRGQQVTLSCSPISGHRSVSWYQQTPGQGLQFLFEYFSETQRNKGNFPGRFSGRQFSNSRSEMNVSTLELGDSALYLCASSSRGRGLSNGTDTQYFGPGTRLTVL.

The CDR3 DNA reads TGTGCCAGCAGAAATTACCAACTAGGAGGAGGAGATACGCAGTATTTT. Translation: CASRNYQLGGGDTQYF. The rearrangement uses TRBV6-6 and TRBJ2-3, with D possibly matching TRBD2 (5 bases). This CDR3 spans 16 amino acids. Germline values: CDR1 MNHNY, CDR2 SVGAGI (reference sequence). V lost 6 bases to trimming and J lost 5 bases, with 21 bases between them.

The V gene is TRBV6-1, the J gene TRBJ2-7; TRBD1 might be the D (5 bases). V lost 3 bases, J lost 6 bases, and 15 bases lay in between. The CDR3 sequence is 14 residues long. Germline loops: CDR1 MNHNS, CDR2 SASEGT. DNA for the CDR3: TGTGCCAGCAGTGATGGGGCAGGTCCAATCGAGCAGTACTTC. The encoded protein is CASSDGAGPIEQYF.

The chain has TRBV6-1 and TRBJ1-4, with D tentatively TRBD1 (6 bases). Germline values: CDR1 MNHNS, CDR2 SASEGT. V lost 5 bases to trimming and J lost 5 bases, with 15 bases between them. This CDR3 is built from 15 residues. The CDR3 DNA follows: TGTGCCAGCAGTTCCGGCGGGACAAAGAATGAAAAACTGTTTTTT. Protein: CASSSGGTKNEKLFF.